This T cell receptor (beta chain) was observed in a study of shared clonotypes between healthy human individuals. The study, taken as a whole, reports: Rarefaction showed that sequencing of sorted subsets was incomplete (despite large depth). Sampling covered blood only; tissue repertoires likely differ.

Clones were sequenced by immunoSEQ multiplex PCR, and TCRdb holds only the in-frame ones, with some missing. This sample has about 1.4 million clones; 96% occur once, and the top ten carry over 1%. V trimming: 2 bases; J trimming: 2 bases; junction bases outside the gene matches: 13. The CDR3 runs to 19 residues. Germline-derived CDR1 and CDR2 are LGHNA and YSLEER. All of the donors resided in Nashville, Tennessee, and each was a Caucasian adult. The CD4+ fraction was divided into a CD45RA+ naive subset and a CD45RA-negative memory subset. With respect to this clone: The antigen is undetermined.

The clonotype originates from a young man in good health. The sample consisted of naive CD4+ T cells sorted from blood. Subset noted: CD45RA+ positively selected. The J gene is TRBJ2-1, the V gene TRBV4-3, with 9 bases lining up with TRBD1. CDR3 DNA sequence: TGCGCCAGCAGCCAATCGTCCGGTGAAAACAGGGGGCCCTACAATGAGCAGTTCTTC. Its protein product is CASSQSSGENRGPYNEQFF.